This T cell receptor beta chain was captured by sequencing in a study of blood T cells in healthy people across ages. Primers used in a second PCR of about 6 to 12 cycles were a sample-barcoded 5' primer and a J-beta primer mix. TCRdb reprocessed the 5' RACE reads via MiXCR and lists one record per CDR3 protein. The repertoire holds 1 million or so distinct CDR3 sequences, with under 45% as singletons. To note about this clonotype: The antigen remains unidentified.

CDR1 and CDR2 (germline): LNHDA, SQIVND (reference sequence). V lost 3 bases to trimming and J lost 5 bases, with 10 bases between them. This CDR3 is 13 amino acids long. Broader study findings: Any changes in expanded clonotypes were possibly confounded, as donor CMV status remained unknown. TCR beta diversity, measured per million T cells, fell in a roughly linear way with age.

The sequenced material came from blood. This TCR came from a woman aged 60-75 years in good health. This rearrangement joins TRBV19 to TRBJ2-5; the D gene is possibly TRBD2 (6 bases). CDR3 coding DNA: TGTGCCAGTAGTATCGGAGGGTGGGAGACCCAGTACTTC. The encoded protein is CASSIGGWETQYF.